The following is a TCR beta chain sequence with its context. Measured with immunoSEQ multiplex PCR; TCRdb has only the in-frame clones, and not every one. The sample includes around 150,000 clones, approximately 90% of them seen just once. The source of the sample is a study of blood T cell repertoires in COVID-19. On the study more broadly: T cells, B-cell-depleted T cells, or PBMCs provided the cDNA or gDNA that served as material.

Seattle patient enrollment occurred during active infection, with longitudinal follow-up thereafter. Trimming removed 6 bases at V and 2 bases at J, with 14 bases between. Looked up from germline, CDR1 is SNHLY and CDR2 is FYNNEI. The CDR3 runs 15 residues. J is TRBJ1-3 and V is TRBV2; D unclear. The sequencing sample was made of peripheral blood. The TCR originated in a man between 25 and 39 years old with COVID-19, enrolled during active disease. The CDR3 here is CASRGSLMAGNTIYF. In nucleotides, the CDR3 is TGTGCCAGCAGGGGCAGCCTAATGGCTGGAAACACCATATATTTT.